The 15 T cell receptor beta chains below were found in one sample sequenced in a study of shared clonotypes between healthy human individuals. Method: immunoSEQ multiplex PCR; TCRdb's copy keeps in-frame clones and lacks some. The data hold fewer than 500,000 clones, with about 75% observed a single time. The sequenced sample consisted of PBMCs. All receptors come from a woman aged 40-49 years in good health. Some clones in this sample may be carry-over from other donors' samples.

This chain links TRBV10-3 with TRBJ1-1; D is unresolved. Trimming left V 5 bases short and J 0 bases short, with 10 bases between. The CDR3 totals 14 residues. Germline CDR1 is ENHRY and CDR2 is SYGVKD. For the CDR3, the DNA is TGTGCCATCAGTCGCGGTACCATGAACACTGAAGCTTTCTTT. Translating it yields CAISRGTMNTEAFF.

The chain uses TRBV10-2 and TRBJ2-7; D may be TRBD2 (6 bases). Germline V gene sequence: CDR1 WSHSY, CDR2 SAAADI. This CDR3 contains 14 residues. The V end lost 2 bases, the J end lost 3 bases, and 11 bases lay between the germline ends. Here the CDR3 reads CASSETSLNYEQYF. The CDR3 region has the DNA TGCGCCAGCAGTGAGACTAGCCTTAACTACGAGCAGTACTTC.

V gene TRBV10-3 combines with J gene TRBJ2-3, with D possibly TRBD1 on 6 matching bases. CDR3 size: 14 residues. Germline assignment: CDR1 ENHRY and CDR2 SYGVKD. V lost 6 bases, J lost 6 bases, and 16 bases lay in between. CDR3 loop: CAIRVSRGADTQYF. Written as DNA, the CDR3 is TGTGCCATCAGAGTTTCCAGGGGCGCGGATACGCAGTATTTT.

The sample holds a few counts of this clone. V usage is TRBV7-3 and J usage is TRBJ2-3; no definite D call. The CDR3 sequence is 15 residues long. The V end lost 5 bases, the J end lost 2 bases, and 14 bases lay between the germline ends. Germline V gives CDR1 SGHTA, CDR2 FQGTGA. This chain's CDR3 is CASSALLGDTDTQYF. In DNA form, the CDR3 reads TGTGCCAGCAGCGCCCTGTTGGGTGACACAGATACGCAGTATTTT.

This clone occurred a few times. This rearrangement joins TRBV28 to TRBJ2-7, with unresolved D. CDR1 is MDHEN and CDR2 is SYDVKM in the germline V gene. The CDR3 is 12 residues long. V lost 4 bases and J lost 7, with 11 bases in between. CDR3 coding DNA: TGTGCCAGCAGTTCCCGTGTTATAGAGCAGTACTTC. Amino acid sequence: CASSSRVIEQYF.

The chain carries TRBV27 and TRBJ2-1, with 10 nucleotides matching TRBD2. CDR1 is MNHEY and CDR2 is SMNVEV in the germline V gene (reference sequence). J was trimmed by 3 bases and V by 9 bases; bases with no gene match: 5. The CDR3 covers 14 residues. In DNA form, the CDR3 reads TGTGCCAGTACACTAGCGGGACACTACAATGAGCAGTTCTTC. This gives the protein CASTLAGHYNEQFF.

The rearrangement links TRBV28 to TRBJ1-2; tentative D call: TRBD1 (5 bases). The V gene's germline CDR1 is MDHEN and CDR2 SYDVKM. This CDR3 region has 16 residues. The V end lost 5 bases, the J end lost 5 bases, and 21 bases lay between the germline ends. This CDR3 is CASSEELAIRVYGYTF. CDR3 DNA: TGTGCCAGCAGTGAAGAGTTGGCCATCAGGGTGTATGGCTACACCTTC.

This clone was seen a few times. CDR3 in amino acids: CASSTTYEQYF. The CDR3, as DNA: TGTGCCAGCAGCACCACCTACGAGCAGTACTTC. The chain uses TRBV7-8 and TRBJ2-7, with D unclear. V lost 5 bases, J lost 2 bases, and 4 bases lay in between. The CDR3 totals 11 residues. Germline loops: CDR1 SGHVS, CDR2 FQNEAQ. Full variable domain (rest looked up from reference TRBV7-8 and TRBJ2-7): GAGVSQSPRYKVAKRGQDVALRCDPISGHVSLFWYQQALGQGPEFLTYFQNEAQLDKSGLPSDRFFAERPEGSVSTLKIQRTQQEDSAVYLCASSTTYEQYFGPGTRLTVT.

The chain combines TRBV21-1 with TRBJ2-1. TRBV21-1 is noted as a pseudogene. The CDR3 runs 10 residues. The CDR3 bases are TGTGCCAGCAAGTACAATGAGCAGTTCTTC. It yields the protein CASKYNEQFF.

The genes are TRBV13 and TRBJ2-5; 9 bases map to TRBD1. The trim removed 4 bases at V and 5 bases at J, leaving 5 bases unmatched. The CDR3 extends over 14 amino acids. Germline loops: CDR1 PRHDT, CDR2 FYEKMQ (reference sequence). The CDR3 here is CASSWGQGGETQYF. The CDR3 nucleotides read TGTGCCAGCAGCTGGGGACAGGGTGGGGAGACCCAGTACTTC.

The gene calls are TRBV28 and TRBJ2-6, with 7 positions matching TRBD1. The germline gives CDR1 MDHEN, CDR2 SYDVKM. The V and J ends lost 6 bases and 0 bases, in that order; junction bases with no gene match: 11. CDR3 length equals 18 residues. DNA for the CDR3: TGTGCCAGCAGGGGGACCGGACAGGTTATCTCTGGGGCCAACGTCCTGACTTTC. Translation gives CASRGTGQVISGANVLTF.

The rearrangement joins TRBV29-1 to TRBJ2-2; the match to TRBD2 covers 7 bases. The ends lost 4 bases at V and 8 bases at J; junction bases unmatched: 7. This CDR3 is built from 13 residues. Germline CDR1 and CDR2: SQVTM and ANQGSEA. CDR3 in DNA: TGCAGCGTTGCCGTCGCGGGAGTAGGGGAGCTGTTTTTT. Translating it yields CSVAVAGVGELFF.

The chain employs TRBV16 and TRBJ1-1, with D unclear. With 0 bases removed from V and 7 bases from J, the gap between germline ends came to 9 bases. The CDR3 consists of 13 residues. Germline V gene data show CDR1 as KGHSY and CDR2 as FQNENV. The DNA for the CDR3 is TGTGCCAGCAGCCAATCGATGGGCAATGAAGCTTTCTTT. This translates into CASSQSMGNEAFF.

J is TRBJ2-2 and V is TRBV30; D is ambiguous. CDR3 length: 16 amino acids. V lost 0 bases to trimming and J lost 0 bases, with 11 bases between them. CDR1 and CDR2 from the germline V gene are GTSNPN and SVGIG (reference sequence). The CDR3: CAWSVLSWSNTGELFF. CDR3 sequence (DNA): TGTGCCTGGAGTGTACTTAGCTGGTCGAACACCGGGGAGCTGTTTTTT.

V is TRBV25-1 and J is TRBJ2-1; tentatively, D is TRBD1 (6 bases). Germline loops: CDR1 MGHDK, CDR2 SYGVNS. Trimming took 3 bases from V and 0 from J, leaving 9 bases between them. This CDR3 is 15 amino acids long. CDR3 residues: CASSDSDSSYNEQFF. The CDR3 DNA reads TGTGCCAGCAGTGACTCGGACAGCTCCTACAATGAGCAGTTCTTC.